This TCR beta chain derives from a study of beta chain features in type 1 diabetes. Whole-study context: Across every sample, 107,917,701 sorted cells were examined in total. General study findings and limits: The naive, central memory and Treg TCRB repertoires showed an apparent similarity that was greater among patients than among healthy donors. Among patients with Type 1 diabetes, TCRB CDR3s were moderately but significantly shorter in every one of the four CD4+ subsets.

A note on this clone: Its antigen remains unidentified.

Sequenced material consisted of expressed TCRB transcripts (all of the isolated RNA was reverse transcribed). Average reads for naive, central memory and regulatory T cell samples were about 4 million. Clones were sequenced by immunoSEQ multiplex PCR, and TCRdb holds only the in-frame ones, with some missing. The sample contains 140,000 or so clones, approximately 13% of which appear only once. A sort by CD45RO/CCR7/CD25/CD127/CD95/CD27 yielded CD4+ naive, central memory, regulatory and stem cell-like memory cells. The CDR3 runs to 15 residues. The germline gives CDR1 SGDLS, CDR2 YYNGEE. V was trimmed by 0 bases and J by 4 bases, leaving 12 bases between them.

The receptor was derived from a man younger than 35 with type 1 diabetes. This chain connects TRBV9 to TRBJ2-3; D is possibly TRBD1 (5 bases). The source material was central memory CD4+ T cells from blood. The CDR3 loop reads CASSVASRVADTQYF. In DNA, the CDR3 is TGTGCCAGCAGCGTAGCGAGCAGGGTAGCAGATACGCAGTATTTT.